The rows below give T cell receptor beta chains drawn from one sample of a study of T cells in localized non-small cell lung cancer. The method was immunoSEQ multiplex PCR; TCRdb's version includes in-frame clones alone and lacks a portion of them. The sample carries 26,000 or so clones, around 90% recorded once. The specimen was peripheral blood, collected before any cancer treatment. The source of these receptors is a woman aged 18 to 55 with stage I lung adenocarcinoma. Both conserved end residues are part of each CDR3. Fields, in order: clone size, D gene, J gene, CDR3 length, V gene, CDR3 protein, CDR3 DNA. A D gene is named only where the DNA matches it firmly. Size tells how often a clone was seen (once, few, many) or the class of an expanded clone, and some rows leave it out.

>NA|NA|TRBJ1-1|12|TRBV30
CAWSVVVVGAFF
TGTGCCTGGAGTGTAGTAGTTGTGGGGGCTTTCTTT
>NA|TRBD1|TRBJ2-6|17|TRBV28
CASSLHKGASGANVLTF
TGTGCCAGCAGTTTGCATAAGGGGGCCTCTGGGGCCAACGTCCTGACTTTC
>NA|TRBD1|TRBJ1-5|12|TRBV25-1
CASSDSDRAQHF
TGTGCCAGCAGTGATTCCGACAGGGCCCAGCATTTT
>NA|NA|TRBJ1-5|14|TRBV5-5
CASSFRGNDQPQHF
TGTGCCAGCAGCTTCCGGGGGAACGATCAGCCCCAGCATTTT
>NA|TRBD1|TRBJ1-4|13|TRBV30
CAWSPTGTEKLFF
TGTGCCTGGAGTCCGACAGGGACGGAAAAACTGTTTTTT
>NA|TRBD2|TRBJ2-3|16|TRBV7-9
CASSPPSGEGEDTQYF
TGTGCCAGCAGCCCCCCGAGCGGGGAGGGAGAGGATACGCAGTATTTT
>NA|TRBD1|TRBJ2-1|15|TRBV19
CASSMTGAGGNEQFF
TGTGCCAGTAGTATGACAGGGGCCGGGGGCAATGAGCAGTTCTTC
>NA|NA|TRBJ1-4|16|TRBV5-7
CASSLGGQGNNEKLFF
TGTGCCAGCAGCTTGGGGGGGCAGGGGAATAATGAAAAACTGTTTTTT
>NA|NA|TRBJ1-4|12|TRBV7-9
CASSFVQEKLFF
TGTGCCAGCAGCTTTGTCCAAGAAAAACTGTTTTTT
>NA|NA|TRBJ2-7|14|TRBV28
CASSSPPRSYEQYF
TGTGCCAGCAGTTCCCCCCCCAGATCCTACGAGCAGTACTTC
>NA|TRBD2|TRBJ2-7|14|TRBV11-2
CASSLTSGIYEQYF
TGTGCCAGCAGCTTGACTAGCGGGATCTACGAGCAGTACTTC
>NA|NA|TRBJ1-1|14|TRBV25-1
CASPMSRGNTEAFF
TGTGCCAGCCCTATGTCTCGCGGGAACACTGAAGCTTTCTTT
>NA|NA|TRBJ2-7|14|TRBV28
CASSLPGRTYEQYF
TGTGCCAGCAGTTTACCGGGACGGACCTACGAGCAGTACTTC
>NA|TRBD1|TRBJ2-3|18|TRBV5-6
CASSPFVPKTGDSDTQYF
TGTGCCAGCAGCCCCTTTGTCCCCAAGACAGGGGACTCAGATACGCAGTATTTT
>NA|NA|TRBJ2-1|16|TRBV19
CASSMGQGGSYNEQFF
TGTGCCAGTAGTATGGGCCAGGGGGGCTCCTACAATGAGCAGTTCTTC
>NA|NA|TRBJ2-2|15|TRBV18
CASSPGGPNTGELFF
TGTGCCAGCTCACCGGGCGGACCGAACACCGGGGAGCTGTTTTTT
>NA|TRBD2|TRBJ2-2|18|TRBV7-3
CASSLFGGGSVNTGELFF
TGTGCCAGCAGCTTATTCGGGGGAGGGTCCGTGAACACCGGGGAGCTGTTTTTT
>NA|NA|TRBJ1-5|17|TRBV28
CASSPQSATVSNQPQHF
TGTGCCAGCAGTCCCCAATCTGCGACAGTTAGCAATCAGCCCCAGCATTTT
>NA|NA|TRBJ2-7|12|TRBV5-6
CASSLDYYEQYF
TGTGCCAGCAGCCTCGACTATTACGAGCAGTACTTC
>NA|NA|TRBJ2-5|15|TRBV2
CASSDVAANRETQYF
TGTGCCAGCAGTGATGTGGCAGCTAACCGAGAGACCCAGTACTTC
>few|NA|TRBJ2-1|15|TRBV6-1
CASSPLHSSYNEQFF
TGTGCCAGCAGTCCACTTCATAGCTCCTACAATGAGCAGTTCTTC
>NA|NA|TRBJ1-3|14|TRBV2
CASSSGEFGNTIYF
TGTGCCAGCAGTTCGGGGGAGTTTGGAAACACCATATATTTT
>NA|NA|TRBJ1-2|11|TRBV15
CATYGQNGYTF
TGTGCCACCTACGGACAAAATGGCTACACCTTC
>NA|NA|TRBJ2-7|13|TRBV6-5
CASSYSMGNEQYF
TGTGCCAGCAGTTACTCGATGGGCAACGAGCAGTACTTC
>NA|NA|TRBJ2-1|15|TRBV5-8
CASSYAVAPGDEQFF
TGTGCCAGCAGCTACGCCGTAGCCCCAGGGGATGAGCAGTTCTTC
>NA|TRBD2|TRBJ2-1|17|TRBV4-3
CASSQREGLAGVNEQFF
TGCGCCAGCAGCCAGAGGGAAGGACTAGCGGGAGTCAATGAGCAGTTCTTC
>NA|NA|TRBJ2-5|14|TRBV2
CASSALNPAKTQYF
TGTGCCAGCAGTGCGTTGAACCCGGCGAAGACCCAGTACTTC
>NA|NA|TRBJ1-2|17|TRBV21-1
CASSKAKTGGNSYGYTF
TGTGCCAGCAGCAAAGCCAAAACAGGGGGCAACTCCTATGGCTACACCTTC
>NA|NA|TRBJ2-3|13|TRBV27
CASSLGPTDTQYF
TGTGCCAGCAGTTTAGGCCCAACAGATACGCAGTATTTT